This paragraph covers one TCR beta chain sequence. The data were obtained in a study of T-cell reconstitution after alpha-beta-depleted transplantation in children. Unique molecular identifiers featured in how the TCRbeta library was prepared. A single record per CDR3 protein comes from TCRdb applying MiXCR to the PCR reads. The sample holds fewer than 90,000 distinct CDR3 sequences; around 7.9% are singletons and the top ten take less than 3%. J lost 9 bases, V lost 3 bases, and 4 bases had no gene match. Looked up from germline, CDR1 is SGDLS and CDR2 is YYNGEE. CDR3 length equals 13 residues. The V call is TRBV9, the J call TRBJ2-1; 9 nucleotides agree with TRBD2. The sequence derives from a human donor who donated a stem cell graft to a child with acute lymphoblastic leukemia. The specimen comprised PBMCs from the stem cell graft donor, sampled from the stem cell graft. The CDR3 nucleotides are TGTGCCAGCAGCGGGACTAGCGAAATTGAGCAGTTCTTC. Protein sequence: CASSGTSEIEQFF. Full variable domain (outside the CDR3, taken from reference TRBV9 and TRBJ2-1): DSGVTQTPKHLITATGQRVTLRCSPRSGDLSVYWYQQSLDQGLQFLIQYYNGEERAKGNILERFSAQQFPDLHSELNLSSLELGDSALYFCASSGTSEIEQFFGPGTRLTVL.